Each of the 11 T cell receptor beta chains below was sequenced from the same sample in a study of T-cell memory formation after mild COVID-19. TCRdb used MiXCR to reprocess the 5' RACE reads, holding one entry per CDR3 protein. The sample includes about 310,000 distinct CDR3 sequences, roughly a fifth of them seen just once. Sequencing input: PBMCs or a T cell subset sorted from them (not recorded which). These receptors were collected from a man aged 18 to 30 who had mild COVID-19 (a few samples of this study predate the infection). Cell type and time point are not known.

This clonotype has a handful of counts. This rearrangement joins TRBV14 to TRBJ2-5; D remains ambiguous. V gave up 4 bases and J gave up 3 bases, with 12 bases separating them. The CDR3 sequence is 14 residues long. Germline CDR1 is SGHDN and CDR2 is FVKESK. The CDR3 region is CASSRIAREETQYF. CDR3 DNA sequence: TGTGCCAGCAGCCGGATTGCCAGAGAAGAGACCCAGTACTTC.

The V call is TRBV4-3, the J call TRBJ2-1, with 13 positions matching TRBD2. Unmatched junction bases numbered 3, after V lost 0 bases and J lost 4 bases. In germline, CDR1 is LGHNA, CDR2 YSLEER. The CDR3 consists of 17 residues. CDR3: CASSQEGTSGTYNEQFF. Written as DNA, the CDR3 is TGCGCCAGCAGCCAAGAGGGGACTAGCGGGACATACAATGAGCAGTTCTTC.

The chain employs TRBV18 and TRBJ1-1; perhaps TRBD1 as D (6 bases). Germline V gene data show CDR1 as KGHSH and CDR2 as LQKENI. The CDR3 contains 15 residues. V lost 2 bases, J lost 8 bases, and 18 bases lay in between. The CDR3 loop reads CASSPSLGQRKEAFF. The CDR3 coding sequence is TGTGCCAGCTCACCAAGTTTGGGACAACGCAAGGAAGCTTTCTTT.

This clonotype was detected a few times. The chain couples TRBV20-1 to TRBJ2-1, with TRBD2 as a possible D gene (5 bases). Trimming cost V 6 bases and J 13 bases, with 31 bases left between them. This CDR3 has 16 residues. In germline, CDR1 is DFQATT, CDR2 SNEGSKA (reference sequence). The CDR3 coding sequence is TGCAGTGCACGCGTCGGCGTAGCGAGGAGGTACAATGCCCAGTTCTTC. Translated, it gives CSARVGVARRYNAQFF.

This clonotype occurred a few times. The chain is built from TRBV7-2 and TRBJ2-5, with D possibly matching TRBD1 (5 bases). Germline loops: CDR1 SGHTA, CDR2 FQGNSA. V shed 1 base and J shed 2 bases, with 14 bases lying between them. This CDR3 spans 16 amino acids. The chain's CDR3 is CASSLVRQSTQETQYF. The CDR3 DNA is TGTGCCAGCAGCTTAGTACGACAGAGCACACAAGAGACCCAGTACTTC.

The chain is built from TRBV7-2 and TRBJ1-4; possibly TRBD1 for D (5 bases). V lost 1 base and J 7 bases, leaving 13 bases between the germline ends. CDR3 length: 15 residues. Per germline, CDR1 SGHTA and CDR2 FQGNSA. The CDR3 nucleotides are TGTGCCAGCAGCTTAGTTCCAGGGAGAATTGAAAAACTGTTTTTT. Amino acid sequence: CASSLVPGRIEKLFF.

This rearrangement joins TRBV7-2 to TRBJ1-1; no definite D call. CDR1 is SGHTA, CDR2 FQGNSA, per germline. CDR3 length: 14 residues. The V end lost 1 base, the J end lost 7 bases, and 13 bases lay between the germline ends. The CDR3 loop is CASSLGTASGEAFF. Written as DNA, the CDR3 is TGTGCCAGCAGCTTAGGGACGGCAAGTGGTGAAGCTTTCTTT.

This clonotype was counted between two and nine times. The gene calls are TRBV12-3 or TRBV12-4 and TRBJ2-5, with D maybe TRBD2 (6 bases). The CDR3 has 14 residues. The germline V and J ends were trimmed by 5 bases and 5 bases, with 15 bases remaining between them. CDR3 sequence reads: CASSPRLVAETQYF. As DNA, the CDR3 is TGTGCCAGCAGTCCGAGACTAGTAGCTGAGACCCAGTACTTC.

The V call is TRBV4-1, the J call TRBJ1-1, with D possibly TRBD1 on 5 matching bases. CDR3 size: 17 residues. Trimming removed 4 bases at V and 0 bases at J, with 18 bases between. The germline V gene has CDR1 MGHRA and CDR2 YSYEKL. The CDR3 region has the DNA TGCGCCAGCAGCCCTGTCTTGGTCGGGGGATTGAACACTGAAGCTTTCTTT. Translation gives CASSPVLVGGLNTEAFF.

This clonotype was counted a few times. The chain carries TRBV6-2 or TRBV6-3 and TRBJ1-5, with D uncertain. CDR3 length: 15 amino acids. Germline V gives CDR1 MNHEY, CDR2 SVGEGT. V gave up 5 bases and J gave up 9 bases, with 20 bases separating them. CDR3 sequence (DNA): TGTGCCAGCAGTCAGCCCCTCCTTAGTGAAGCGCCCCAGCATTTT. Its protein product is CASSQPLLSEAPQHF.

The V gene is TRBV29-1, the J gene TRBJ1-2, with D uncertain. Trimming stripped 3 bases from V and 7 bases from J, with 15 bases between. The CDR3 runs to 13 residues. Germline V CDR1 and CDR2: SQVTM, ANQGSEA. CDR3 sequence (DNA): TGCAGCGTTGAGCACAAGAAGAGAAGTGGCTACACCTTC. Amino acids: CSVEHKKRSGYTF.